This TCR beta chain was observed in a study of spatial heterogeneity in lung cancer. The germline V gene encodes CDR1 KGHDR and CDR2 SFDVKD. CDR3 size: 14 residues. V shed 9 bases and J 7 bases; nucleotides not matched to a gene: 14. Time point indicated: sample taken at primary tumor resection. Study-wide results and limits: Expanded intratumoral alpha and beta TCR counts tracked tumor mutation counts.

In its sample, this clonotype was seen many times. The antigen is not known. TCRdb processed the 5' RACE reads anew with MiXCR; each CDR3 protein has one entry. The table includes 20,000 to 25,000 distinct CDR3 sequences, around 8.8% detected once. This material consisted of lung tumor tissue, taken at surgery. The source is a male donor with early-stage non-small cell lung cancer. The chain carries TRBV24-1 and TRBJ2-7, with 7 bases identical to TRBD1. The CDR3: CATYPDRPTWEQYF. CDR3 bases: TGTGCCACCTATCCGGACAGGCCCACTTGGGAGCAGTACTTC.